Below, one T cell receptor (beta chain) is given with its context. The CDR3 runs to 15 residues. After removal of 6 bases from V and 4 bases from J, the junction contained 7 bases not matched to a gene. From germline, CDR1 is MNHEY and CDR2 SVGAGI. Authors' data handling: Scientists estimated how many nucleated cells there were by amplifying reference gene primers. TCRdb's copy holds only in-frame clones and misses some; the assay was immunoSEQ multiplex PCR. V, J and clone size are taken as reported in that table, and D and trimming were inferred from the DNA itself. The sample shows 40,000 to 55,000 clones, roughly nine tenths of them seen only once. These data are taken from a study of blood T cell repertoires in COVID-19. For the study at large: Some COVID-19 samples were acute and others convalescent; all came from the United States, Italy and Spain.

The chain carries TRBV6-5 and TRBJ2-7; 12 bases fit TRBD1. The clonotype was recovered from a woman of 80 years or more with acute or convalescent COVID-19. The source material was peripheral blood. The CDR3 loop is CASSAGTGGDYEQYV. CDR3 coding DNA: TGTGCCAGCAGCGCCGGGACAGGGGGCGATTACGAGCAGTACGTC.